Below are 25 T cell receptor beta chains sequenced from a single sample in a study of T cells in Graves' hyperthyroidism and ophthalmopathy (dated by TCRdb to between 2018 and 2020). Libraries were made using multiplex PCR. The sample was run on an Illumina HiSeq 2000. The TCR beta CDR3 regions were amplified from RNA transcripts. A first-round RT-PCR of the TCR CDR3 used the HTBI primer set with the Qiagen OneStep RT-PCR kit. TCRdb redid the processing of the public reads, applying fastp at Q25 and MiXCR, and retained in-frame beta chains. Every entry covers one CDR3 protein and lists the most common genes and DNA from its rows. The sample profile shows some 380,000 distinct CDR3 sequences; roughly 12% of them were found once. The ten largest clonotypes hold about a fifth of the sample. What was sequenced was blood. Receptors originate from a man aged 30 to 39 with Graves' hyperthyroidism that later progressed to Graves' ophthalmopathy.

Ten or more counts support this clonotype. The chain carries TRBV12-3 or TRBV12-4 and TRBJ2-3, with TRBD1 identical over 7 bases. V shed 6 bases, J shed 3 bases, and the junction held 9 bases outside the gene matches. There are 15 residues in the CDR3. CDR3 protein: CASSPDRPLTDTQYF. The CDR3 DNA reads TGTGCCAGCAGCCCGGACAGGCCGCTGACAGATACGCAGTATTTT.

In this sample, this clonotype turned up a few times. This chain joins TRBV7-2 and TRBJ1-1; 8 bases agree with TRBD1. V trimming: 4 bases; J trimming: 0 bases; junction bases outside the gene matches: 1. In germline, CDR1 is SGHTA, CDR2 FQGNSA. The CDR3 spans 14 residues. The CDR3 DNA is TGTGCCAGCAGCTGGACAGGGTTGAACACTGAAGCTTTCTTT. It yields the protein CASSWTGLNTEAFF.

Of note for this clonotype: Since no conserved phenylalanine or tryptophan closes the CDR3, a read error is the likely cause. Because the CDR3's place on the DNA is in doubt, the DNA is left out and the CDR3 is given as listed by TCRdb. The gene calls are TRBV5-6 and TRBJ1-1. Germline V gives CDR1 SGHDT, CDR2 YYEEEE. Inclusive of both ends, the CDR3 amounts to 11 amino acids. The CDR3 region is CASSLNTEAFV.

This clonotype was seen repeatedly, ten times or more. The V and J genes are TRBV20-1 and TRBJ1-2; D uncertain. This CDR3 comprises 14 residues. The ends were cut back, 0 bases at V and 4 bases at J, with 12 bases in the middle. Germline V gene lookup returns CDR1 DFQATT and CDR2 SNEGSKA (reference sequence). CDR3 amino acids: CSAREIKVLYGYTF. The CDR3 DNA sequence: TGCAGTGCTAGAGAAATCAAGGTACTCTATGGCTACACCTTC.

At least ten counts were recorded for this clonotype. This CDR3 reads CASSSTQGGVTEAFF. The CDR3 DNA follows: TGTGCCAGCAGCTCCACCCAGGGGGGGGTCACTGAAGCTTTCTTT. The rearrangement joins TRBV7-2 to TRBJ1-1; 7 nucleotides align to TRBD1. V dropped 4 bases and J dropped 4; count of bases not matched to a gene: 9. The CDR3 is 15 residues long. Germline CDR1 is SGHTA and CDR2 is FQGNSA. The full variable domain, completed using reference TRBV7-2 and TRBJ1-1, is GAGVSQSPSNKVTEKGKDVELRCDPISGHTALYWYRQSLGQGLEFLIYFQGNSAPDKSGLPSDRFSAERTGGSVSTLTIQRTQQEDSAVYLCASSSTQGGVTEAFFGQGTRLTVV.

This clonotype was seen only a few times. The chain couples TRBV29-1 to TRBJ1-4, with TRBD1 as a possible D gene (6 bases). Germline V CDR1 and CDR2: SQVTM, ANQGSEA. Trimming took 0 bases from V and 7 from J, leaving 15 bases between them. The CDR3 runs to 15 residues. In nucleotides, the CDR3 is TGCAGCGTTGAAGATCTCAGGGGCAGAAGTGAAAAACTGTTTTTT. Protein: CSVEDLRGRSEKLFF.

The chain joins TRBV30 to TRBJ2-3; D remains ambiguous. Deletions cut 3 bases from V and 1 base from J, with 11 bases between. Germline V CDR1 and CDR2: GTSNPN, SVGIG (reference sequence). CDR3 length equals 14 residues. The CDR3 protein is CAWRGLPGTDTQYF. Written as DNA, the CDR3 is TGTGCCTGGAGAGGGCTGCCAGGCACAGATACGCAGTATTTT. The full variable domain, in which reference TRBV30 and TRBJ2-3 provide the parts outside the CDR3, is SQTIHQWPATLVQPVGSPLSLECTVEGTSNPNLYWYRQAAGRGLQLLFYSVGIGQISSEVPQNLSASRPQDRQFILSSKKLLLSDSGFYLCAWRGLPGTDTQYFGPGTRLTVL.

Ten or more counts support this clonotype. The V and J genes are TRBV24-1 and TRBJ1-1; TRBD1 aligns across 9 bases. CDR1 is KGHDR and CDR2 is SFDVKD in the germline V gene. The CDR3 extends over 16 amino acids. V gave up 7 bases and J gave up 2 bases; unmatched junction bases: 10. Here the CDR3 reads CATRKGTGSLNTEAFF. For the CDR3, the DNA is TGTGCCACCAGGAAGGGGACAGGGAGCCTTAACACTGAAGCTTTCTTT.

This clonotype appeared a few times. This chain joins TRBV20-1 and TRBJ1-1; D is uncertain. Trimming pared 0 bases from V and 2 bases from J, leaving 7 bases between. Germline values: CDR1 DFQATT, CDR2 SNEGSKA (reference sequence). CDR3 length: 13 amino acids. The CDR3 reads CSARDRLNTEAFF. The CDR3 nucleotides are TGCAGTGCTAGAGATCGGTTAAACACTGAAGCTTTCTTT.

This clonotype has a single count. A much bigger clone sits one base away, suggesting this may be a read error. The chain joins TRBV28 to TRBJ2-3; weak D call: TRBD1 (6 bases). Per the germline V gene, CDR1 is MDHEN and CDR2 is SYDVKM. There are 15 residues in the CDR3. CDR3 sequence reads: CASSETGSSTDTRYF. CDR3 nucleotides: TGTGCCAGCAGTGAGACAGGATCTAGCACAGATACGCGGTATTTT.

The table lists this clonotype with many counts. CDR3 sequence: CSARTPGTPSYEQYF. CDR3 nucleotides: TGCAGTGCTAGAACCCCCGGGACGCCCTCCTACGAGCAGTACTTC. The chain couples TRBV20-1 to TRBJ2-7; D is tentatively TRBD1 or TRBD2 (5 bases each). This CDR3 comprises 15 residues. Trimming took off 2 bases at V and 0 bases at J, with 14 bases between the two ends. CDR1 and CDR2 from the germline V gene are DFQATT and SNEGSKA (reference sequence).

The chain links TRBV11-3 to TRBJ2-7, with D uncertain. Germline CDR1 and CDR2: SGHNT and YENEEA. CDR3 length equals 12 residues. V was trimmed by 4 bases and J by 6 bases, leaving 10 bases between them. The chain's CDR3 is CASSSSRSEQYF. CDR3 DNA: TGTGCCAGCAGCTCGTCTCGTTCCGAGCAGTACTTC.

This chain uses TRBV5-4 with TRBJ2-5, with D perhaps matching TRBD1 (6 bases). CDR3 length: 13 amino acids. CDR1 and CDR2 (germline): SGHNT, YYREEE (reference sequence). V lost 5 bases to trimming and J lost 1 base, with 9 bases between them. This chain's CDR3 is CASRGHTQETQYF. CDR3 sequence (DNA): TGTGCCAGCAGGGGACACACCCAAGAGACCCAGTACTTC. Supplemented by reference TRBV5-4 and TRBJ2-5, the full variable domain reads ETGVTQSPTHLIKTRGQQVTLRCSSQSGHNTVSWYQQALGQGPQFIFQYYREEENGRGNFPPRFSGLQFPNYSSELNVNALELDDSALYLCASRGHTQETQYFGPGTRLLVL.

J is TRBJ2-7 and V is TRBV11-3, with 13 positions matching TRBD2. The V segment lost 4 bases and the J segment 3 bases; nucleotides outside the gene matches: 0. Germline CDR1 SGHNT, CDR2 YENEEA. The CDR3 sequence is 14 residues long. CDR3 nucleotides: TGTGCCAGCAGCTGGACTAGCGGGGGCTACGAGCAGTACTTC. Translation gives CASSWTSGGYEQYF.

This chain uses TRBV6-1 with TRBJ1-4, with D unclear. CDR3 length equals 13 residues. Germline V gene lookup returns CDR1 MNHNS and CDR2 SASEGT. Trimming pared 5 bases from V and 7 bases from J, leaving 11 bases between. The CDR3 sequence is CASSRTVGEKLFF. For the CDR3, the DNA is TGTGCCAGCAGTCGGACGGTCGGTGAAAAACTGTTTTTT.

Here the CDR3 DNA reads TGTGCCAGCAGCGCCGTAGGTGGAGGGGAGACCCAGTACTTC. This translates into CASSAVGGGETQYF. This sequence joins TRBV9 and TRBJ2-5; TRBD2 is a possible D gene (6 bases). This CDR3 is built from 14 residues. CDR1 is SGDLS and CDR2 is YYNGEE in the germline V gene. Trimming took 3 bases from V and 5 from J, leaving 14 bases between them.

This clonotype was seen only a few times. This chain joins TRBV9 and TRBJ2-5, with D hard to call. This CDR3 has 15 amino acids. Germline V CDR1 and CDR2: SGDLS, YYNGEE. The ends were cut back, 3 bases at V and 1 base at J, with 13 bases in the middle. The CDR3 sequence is CASSGAVVGQETQYF. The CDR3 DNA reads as TGTGCCAGCAGCGGCGCAGTAGTAGGCCAAGAGACCCAGTACTTC.

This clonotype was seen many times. CDR3 in amino acids: CSVCVQNTEAFF. For the CDR3, the DNA is TGCAGCGTTTGTGTCCAGAACACTGAAGCTTTCTTT. The V and J genes are TRBV29-1 and TRBJ1-1; D is unresolved. The CDR3 runs to 12 residues. Trimming removed 5 bases from V and 1 base from J, with 8 bases in between. The germline V gene encodes CDR1 SQVTM and CDR2 ANQGSEA.

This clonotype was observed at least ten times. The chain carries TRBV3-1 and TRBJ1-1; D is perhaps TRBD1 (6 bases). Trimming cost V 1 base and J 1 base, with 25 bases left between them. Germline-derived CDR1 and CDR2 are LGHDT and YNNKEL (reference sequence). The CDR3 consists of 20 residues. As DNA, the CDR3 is TGTGCCAGCAGCCAAGCGTTTGGGGGCAGCTTGTCTGGGAAGAACACTGAAGCTTTCTTT. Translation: CASSQAFGGSLSGKNTEAFF. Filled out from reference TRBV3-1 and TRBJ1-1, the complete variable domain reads DTAVSQTPKYLVTQMGNDKSIKCEQNLGHDTMYWYKQDSKKFLKIMFSYNNKELIINETVPNRFSPKSPDKAHLNLHINSLELGDSAVYFCASSQAFGGSLSGKNTEAFFGQGTRLTVV.

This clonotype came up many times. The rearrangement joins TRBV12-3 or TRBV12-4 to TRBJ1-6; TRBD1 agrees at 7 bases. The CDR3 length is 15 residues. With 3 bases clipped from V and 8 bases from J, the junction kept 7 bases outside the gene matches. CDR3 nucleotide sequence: TGTGCCAGCAGTTTCAGACAGGGAGGATATTCACCCCTCCACTTT. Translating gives CASSFRQGGYSPLHF.

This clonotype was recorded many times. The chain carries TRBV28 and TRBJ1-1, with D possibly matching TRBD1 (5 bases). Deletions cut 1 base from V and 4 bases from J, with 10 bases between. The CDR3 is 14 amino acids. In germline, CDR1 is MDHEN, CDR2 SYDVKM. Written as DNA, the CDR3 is TGTGCCAGCAGTTTATCAGGGTCGGTCACTGAAGCTTTCTTT. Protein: CASSLSGSVTEAFF.

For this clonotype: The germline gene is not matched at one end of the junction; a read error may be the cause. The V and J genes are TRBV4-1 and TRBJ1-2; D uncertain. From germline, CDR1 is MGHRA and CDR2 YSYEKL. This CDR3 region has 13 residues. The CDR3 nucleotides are TGTGCCAGCAGCTTGGCGACACCATATGGCTACACCTTC. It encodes CASSLATPYGYTF.

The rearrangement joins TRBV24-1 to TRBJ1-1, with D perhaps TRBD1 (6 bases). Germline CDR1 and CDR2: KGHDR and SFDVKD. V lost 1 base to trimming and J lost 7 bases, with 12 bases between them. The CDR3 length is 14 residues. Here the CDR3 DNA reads TGTGCCACCAGTGATTTATGGGGGGCTTATGAAGCTTTCTTT. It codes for CATSDLWGAYEAFF.

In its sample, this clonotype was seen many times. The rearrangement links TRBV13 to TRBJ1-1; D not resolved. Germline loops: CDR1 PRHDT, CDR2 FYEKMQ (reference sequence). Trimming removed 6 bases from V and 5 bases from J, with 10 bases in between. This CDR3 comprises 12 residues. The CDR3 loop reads CASSEGETEAFF. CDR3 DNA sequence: TGTGCCAGCAGTGAGGGAGAGACTGAAGCTTTCTTT.

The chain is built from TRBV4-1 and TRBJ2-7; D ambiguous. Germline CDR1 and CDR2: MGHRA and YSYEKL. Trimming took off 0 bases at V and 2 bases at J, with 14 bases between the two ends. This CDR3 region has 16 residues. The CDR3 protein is CASSQDGNVRAYEQYF. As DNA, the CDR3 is TGCGCCAGCAGCCAAGATGGGAACGTACGGGCCTACGAGCAGTACTTC.